These 6 T cell receptor beta chains originate from one sample sequenced in a study of identical twins. One entry per CDR3 protein, called by TCRdb with MiXCR from the 5' RACE reads. Of roughly 150,000 distinct CDR3 sequences listed, around 3.6% are singletons. The sample comprised memory T cells sorted from blood. The source is a man younger than 30 in good health.

This clonotype appeared many times. This chain links TRBV30 with TRBJ2-7; the D gene is possibly TRBD1 (6 bases). The CDR3 is 13 residues long. V lost 4 bases and J 7 bases, leaving 17 bases between the germline ends. Germline loops: CDR1 GTSNPN, CDR2 SVGIG (reference sequence). CDR3 bases: TGTGCCTGGACCAACCAGGTTGGACAGGAGCAGTACTTC. Amino acids: CAWTNQVGQEQYF.

This clonotype was recorded many times. V is TRBV25-1 and J is TRBJ1-2; the D gene is possibly TRBD1 (6 bases). The CDR3 is made up of 12 amino acids. The V gene's germline CDR1 is MGHDK and CDR2 SYGVNS. V shed 8 bases and J shed 8 bases, with 15 bases lying between them. DNA of the CDR3: TGTGCCAGCCTACAGGGCATGGAAGGCTACACCTTC. Amino acid sequence: CASLQGMEGYTF.

V is TRBV11-3 and J is TRBJ1-6; D remains ambiguous. Trimming shortened V by 5 bases and J by 0 bases, and 14 bases separated the two germline ends. The CDR3 runs 17 residues. Germline values: CDR1 SGHNT, CDR2 YENEEA. In DNA form, the CDR3 reads TGTGCCAGCAGCCAGGAATCACCGAGCTCCTATAATTCACCCCTCCACTTT. Its translation: CASSQESPSSYNSPLHF.

This clonotype was seen ten or more times. The chain has TRBV20-1 and TRBJ1-3; D not certain. The CDR3 contains 14 residues. CDR1 and CDR2 from the germline V gene are DFQATT and SNEGSKA (reference sequence). Trimming stripped 2 bases from V and 0 bases from J, with 8 bases between. The CDR3 coding sequence is TGCAGTGCTAGATCGTTGAGCTCTGGAAACACCATATATTTT. It is translated as CSARSLSSGNTIYF.

This clonotype was found many times. This chain joins TRBV11-3 and TRBJ2-1; D is perhaps TRBD1 (5 bases). The CDR3 loop spans 16 amino acids. V lost 1 base, J lost 2 bases, and 12 bases lay in between. Germline CDR1 SGHNT, CDR2 YENEEA. The CDR3 bases are TGTGCCAGCAGCTTAGCTACAGTAGGGGCCTACAATGAGCAGTTCTTC. This gives the protein CASSLATVGAYNEQFF.

This clonotype was seen once. Compared with germline, one end of the junction differs, possibly owing to a read error. The chain is built from TRBV20-1 and TRBJ2-3, with D possibly being TRBD1 or TRBD2 (6 bases each). The CDR3 covers 15 residues. Germline CDR1 reads DFQATT; CDR2 reads SNEGSKA (reference sequence). CDR3 sequence (DNA): TGCAGTGCTAGGACAGGTTTTACTAGCACAGATTCGCAGTATTTT. This codes for CSARTGFTSTDSQYF.